This T cell receptor (beta chain) is drawn from a study of regulatory T cells in long-lasting Graves disease (dated by TCRdb to about 2021). The study in broad terms: Persistent Graves' disease meant more than 5 years of antithyroid drug treatment with TSH receptor autoantibodies that stayed positive. Antithyroid drugs had been taken for approximately 10 years on average by persistent Graves' disease patients in the clinical cohort. The study was conducted in China and was registered as a clinical trial. Patients with persistent Graves' disease were compared with patients with newly diagnosed Graves' disease using TCR sequencing and RNA sequencing of peripheral blood. A total of around 35 samples were covered by TCR sequencing, comprising approximately 13 persistent and approximately 20 newly diagnosed Graves' disease patients.

Trimming takes 3 bases from V and 4 bases from J, and the germline ends sit 11 bases apart. The germline V gene provides CDR1 KGHDR and CDR2 SFDVKD. The CDR3 sequence runs 14 residues, both termini included. Kept here is only the CDR3 DNA, which spans 42 bases and is read in frame from base 1. Remarks on this clonotype: This receptor's antigen is unknown. Given the absence of the conserved phenylalanine or tryptophan at the CDR3 end, a read error is likely.

What the work shows at the level of the full study, not this receptor alone: The study examined only peripheral blood because the primary lesion, thyroid tissue, could not be accessed. The small sample size was acknowledged by the authors as a limitation that may reduce accuracy. TRBV28, TRBJ1-2 and TRBJ2-5 were preferentially used in persistent disease, while TRBV20-1 and TRBJ2-1 were favored in newly diagnosed disease. A larger number of public clonotypes was shared among persistent patients (about 2,700) than among newly diagnosed patients (about 990). Only the TCR beta chain was sequenced and analyzed. Lower TCR Shannon entropy and fewer highly expanded clones were observed in persistent Graves' disease patients than in newly diagnosed patients, which suggested clonal expansion.

The library was built by means of multiplex PCR. Sequenced on an Illumina HiSeq 4000. CDR3 regions were amplified by Arm-PCR with iRepertoire HTBI primers to construct TCR beta libraries. Gel purification was performed on PCR products prior to sequencing. The study's processing was this. A total of roughly 65 TRBV and 14 TRBJ segments were identified across samples and were used for gene usage analysis of CDR3 amino acid clonotypes. COPE and FqMerger were used to merge filtered high-quality paired reads into contigs. Contigs were aligned with BLAST to IMGT TRBV, TRBD and TRBJ reference genes, and CDR3 was defined per IMGT. Highly expanded clones were defined as clonotypes with a frequency above 0.1%. Shannon entropy served as the measure of repertoire diversity, while the Gini coefficient captured V-J evenness. Public clonotypes were defined as clonotypes shared by more than one individual. The public reads were quality trimmed at Q25 with fastp and then assembled into clones with MiXCR by TCRdb, keeping productive beta chains. CDR3 protein duplicates are merged, each entry listing the most common genes and DNA. TCRdb's processing, not the authors', yielded these V and J calls. Counted in this sample were roughly 500,000 distinct CDR3 sequences; 20% to 25% of them appeared once. About 12% of the sample comes from the top ten.

Taken with the paper, the label for time point translates to: persistent/refractory GD, antithyroid drugs over 5 years with positive TRAb. For both TCR sequencing and RNA sequencing, RNA was extracted from PBMCs using TRIzol. Graves' disease was diagnosed according to American Thyroid Association guidelines. Recruitment of patients was carried out at an endocrinology department in Xi'an, China. From each patient, 7.5 to 9.5 milliliters of peripheral blood was collected into an EDTA anticoagulant tube. Ficoll Paque Plus density gradient separation was used to isolate PBMCs, and no additional T cell sorting was done. RNA quality was checked with an Agilent 2100 Bioanalyzer and agarose gel, and concentration with a NanoDrop 2000.

The receptor chain draws on TRBV24-1 and TRBJ1-2, and perhaps TRBD1 as D gene, on 6 matching bases. The specimen was peripheral blood mononuclear cells (PBMCs), collected when the disease was refractory, from a patient treated with antithyroid drugs. The source is a female donor with Graves disease. The CDR3 region: CATSDRTETYGYTL. The DNA sequence reads TGTGCCACCAGTGATAGGACAGAGACCTATGGCTACACCCTC.